This T cell receptor beta chain was identified in a study of blood T cell repertoires in COVID-19. Study-wide context: Donors in the United States, Italy and Spain gave samples during acute or convalescent COVID-19. Sample material is recorded as cDNA or gDNA derived from T cells, B-cell-depleted T cells, or PBMCs.

Methods used by the authors: Researchers report that nucleated cell counts were estimated from reference gene primer amplification. Sequencing was performed with immunoSEQ multiplex PCR; in TCRdb, only in-frame clones are kept and a portion is missing. V, J and clone size are taken as reported in that table, and D and trimming were inferred from the DNA itself. The sample lists fewer than 55,000 clones, 75% to 90% occurring once. This receptor was taken from a human donor with acute or convalescent COVID-19. The donor label of this sample is uncertain. The sequenced sample was peripheral blood.

The CDR3 loop is CASAPTPTYEQYF. In nucleotides, the CDR3 is TGTGCCAGCGCCCCGACACCTACCTACGAGCAGTACTTC. The gene calls are TRBV28 and TRBJ2-7; D gene uncertain. There are 13 residues in the CDR3. With 8 bases removed from V and 2 bases from J, the gap between germline ends came to 13 bases. Germline values: CDR1 MDHEN, CDR2 SYDVKM.